A selection of T cell receptor beta chains follows, all from one sample in a study of glioma-infiltrating T cells after dendritic cell vaccination. TCRdb's table, derived via immunoSEQ multiplex PCR, lists solely in-frame clones and lacks some. This sample has 20,000 or so clones; around 74% occur once, and the top ten carry roughly 34%. The sample consisted of blood, taken before dendritic cell vaccination. The source is a human donor with glioblastoma. The CDR3 runs from the conserved cysteine through the conserved F or W. Fields, in order: J gene, D gene, clone size, V gene, CDR3 protein, CDR3 DNA. The D gene is left open where the match is weak. Expanded clones get a size class; other rows say once, few or many, or leave the size out.

>TRBJ1-5|NA|NA|TRBV6-4
CASSVDSNQPQHF
TGTGCCAGCAGTGTAGATAGCAATCAGCCCCAGCATTTT
>TRBJ2-7|TRBD2|NA|TRBV5-1
CASSLEGSGRASSYEQYF
TGCGCCAGCAGCTTGGAGGGTAGCGGGAGGGCCAGCTCCTACGAGCAGTACTTC
>TRBJ2-1|NA|NA|TRBV7-2
CASSSGQLTYNEQFF
TGTGCCAGCAGCTCTGGACAGCTAACCTACAATGAGCAGTTCTTC
>TRBJ1-5|NA|NA|TRBV30
CAWSGPQGSNQPQHF
TGTGCCTGGAGCGGCCCCCAGGGAAGCAATCAGCCCCAGCATTTT
>TRBJ1-2|NA|NA|TRBV7-2
CASSLGQGILYGYTF
TGTGCCAGCAGCTTAGGGCAGGGAATTTTGTATGGCTACACCTTC
>TRBJ2-3|TRBD2|NA|TRBV19
CASSITSGNTDTQYF
TGTGCCAGTAGTATAACTAGCGGGAACACAGATACGCAGTATTTT
>TRBJ1-4|NA|NA|TRBV9
CASSVDQGTNEKLFF
TGTGCCAGCAGCGTAGATCAGGGGACTAATGAAAAACTGTTTTTT
>TRBJ2-7|NA|NA|TRBV7-9
CASSSERATYEQYF
TGTGCCAGCAGCTCCGAAAGAGCTACCTACGAGCAGTACTTC
>TRBJ2-7|NA|NA|TRBV6-6
CASSYTLLTVPYEQYF
TGTGCCAGCAGTTACACCCTACTGACAGTCCCCTACGAGCAGTACTTC
>TRBJ1-2|TRBD1|NA|TRBV9
CASSHKGQEIYGYTF
TGTGCCAGCAGCCATAAAGGACAGGAGATCTATGGCTACACCTTC
>TRBJ2-5|TRBD1|NA|TRBV28
CASSSDRAKGETQYF
TGTGCCAGCAGTTCTGACAGGGCCAAAGGGGAGACCCAGTACTTC
>TRBJ1-2|TRBD1|NA|TRBV5-5
CASSSSLTGGGGYTF
TGTGCCAGCAGCTCCTCCCTGACAGGGGGCGGGGGCTACACCTTC
>TRBJ1-4|TRBD1|few|TRBV6-6
CASRSGGQANEKLFF
TGTGCCAGCAGATCCGGTGGACAGGCTAATGAAAAACTGTTTTTT
>TRBJ1-2|NA|NA|TRBV30
CAWSRAWGDGYTF
TGTGCCTGGAGTAGGGCGTGGGGGGACGGCTACACCTTC
>TRBJ2-5|NA|NA|TRBV6-1
CASMTGHLKETQYF
TGTGCCAGCATGACGGGACACCTTAAAGAGACCCAGTACTTC
>TRBJ1-2|NA|NA|TRBV7-9
CASSPHPFLNYGYTF
TGTGCCAGCAGCCCACACCCGTTCCTTAACTATGGCTACACCTTC
>TRBJ2-5|TRBD2|once|TRBV7-2
CASSSGLAGVETQYF
TGTGCCAGCAGCTCCGGACTAGCGGGCGTGGAGACCCAGTACTTC
>TRBJ1-4|NA|NA|TRBV30
CAWNVGQNFYNEKLFF
TGTGCCTGGAACGTGGGGCAGAACTTTTATAATGAAAAACTGTTTTTT
>TRBJ2-1|NA|once|TRBV7-2
CASSLARYNEQFF
TGTGCCAGCAGCCTAGCTAGATACAATGAGCAGTTCTTC
>TRBJ1-5|TRBD1|NA|TRBV29-1
CSTRTGDNQPQHF
TGCAGCACCCGGACAGGGGACAATCAGCCCCAGCATTTT
>TRBJ2-7|NA|NA|TRBV20-1
CSANRGNEQYF
TGCAGTGCTAATAGGGGGAACGAGCAGTACTTC
>TRBJ1-5|NA|NA|TRBV6-5
CASSQSRAQPQHF
TGTGCCAGCAGCCAGAGCAGGGCTCAGCCCCAGCATTTT
>TRBJ1-2|TRBD1|once|TRBV29-1
CSVGGTGAYGYTF
TGCAGCGTTGGCGGGACAGGGGCCTATGGCTACACCTTC
>TRBJ1-5|NA|NA|TRBV14
CAGGRPTPSNQPQHF
TGTGCCGGGGGCAGGCCGACTCCTAGCAATCAGCCCCAGCATTTT
>TRBJ2-5|NA|few|TRBV18
CASSGSMETQYF
TGTGCCAGCTCTGGTAGCATGGAGACCCAGTACTTC
>TRBJ2-1|TRBD1|NA|TRBV5-1
CASSLEGTGVNEQFF
TGCGCCAGCAGCTTGGAAGGGACAGGGGTCAATGAGCAGTTCTTC
>TRBJ2-6|NA|NA|TRBV27
CASSSRGALYSGANVLTF
TGTGCCAGCAGTTCCCGGGGGGCCCTTTACTCTGGGGCCAACGTCCTGACTTTC
>TRBJ2-7|TRBD2|NA|TRBV11-2
CASTSGRGEQYF
TGTGCCAGCACCTCCGGGCGGGGGGAGCAGTACTTC
>TRBJ1-4|NA|NA|TRBV6-1
CASSEVLATNEKLFF
TGTGCCAGCAGTGAAGTACTTGCAACTAATGAAAAACTGTTTTTT
>TRBJ2-2|TRBD2|once|TRBV9
CASSPRTSGNTGELFF
TGTGCCAGCAGCCCCCGGACTAGCGGGAACACCGGGGAGCTGTTTTTT
>TRBJ1-5|TRBD1|few|TRBV4-1
CASSQADRVGSQPQHF
TGCGCCAGCAGCCAAGCAGACAGGGTGGGTAGTCAGCCCCAGCATTTT
>TRBJ1-2|NA|few|TRBV4-3
CASSPGLELRGYTF
TGCGCCAGCAGTCCAGGTTTAGAGTTACGTGGCTACACCTTC
>TRBJ1-2|TRBD1|NA|TRBV7-2
CASSLGAGGIYGYTF
TGTGCCAGCAGCTTAGGGGCAGGGGGCATCTATGGCTACACCTTC
>TRBJ2-3|TRBD2|NA|TRBV4-3
CASSQDPSGPSTDTQYF
TGCGCCAGCAGCCAAGATCCTAGCGGCCCCTCCACAGATACGCAGTATTTT
>TRBJ1-1|NA|NA|TRBV19
CASRANTEAFF
TGTGCCAGTAGGGCGAACACTGAAGCTTTCTTT
>TRBJ2-2|NA|few|TRBV7-3
CASSLRPRGELFF
TGTGCCAGCAGCCTCCGACCGAGGGGGGAGCTGTTTTTT
>TRBJ1-2|TRBD1|few|TRBV28
CASRPVMTGDGDYGYTF
TGTGCCAGCAGGCCCGTAATGACAGGGGATGGAGACTATGGCTACACCTTC